This passage covers 16 T cell receptor beta chains from one sample sequenced in a study of T cells in Graves' hyperthyroidism and ophthalmopathy. TCR beta CDR3 regions were amplified from RNA transcripts. TCR CDR3 regions were first amplified by RT-PCR with HTBI primers. Each CDR3 protein is one row after TCRdb ran MiXCR on the multiplex PCR reads. The table includes 500,000 to 650,000 distinct CDR3 sequences, 35% to 50% detected once. Sequenced material: peripheral blood or thyroid tissue (not recorded which). The receptors were sampled from an adult woman with Graves' disease, either hyperthyroidism or ophthalmopathy (not recorded which).

The V call is TRBV29-1, the J call TRBJ2-5, with a weak D call TRBD2 (6 bases). CDR3 length: 12 amino acids. Trimming took off 3 bases at V and 6 bases at J, with 11 bases between the two ends. The germline V gene encodes CDR1 SQVTM and CDR2 ANQGSEA. CDR3 region: CSVEEAGKTQYF. The CDR3 coding sequence is TGCAGCGTTGAGGAGGCGGGGAAGACCCAGTACTTC.

This clonotype was found many times. The genes are TRBV29-1 and TRBJ1-2, with D maybe TRBD1 (5 bases). Germline lookup yields CDR1 SQVTM and CDR2 ANQGSEA. The CDR3 runs 12 residues. V lost 3 bases and J lost 8, with 13 bases in between. The chain's CDR3 is CSVDPGGGGYTF. The CDR3 nucleotides are TGCAGCGTTGATCCGGGGGGGGGGGGCTACACCTTC. Full variable domain (remainder filled in from reference TRBV29-1 and TRBJ1-2): SAVISQKPSRDICQRGTSLTIQCQVDSQVTMMFWYRQQPGQSLTLIATANQGSEATYESGFVIDKFPISRPNLTFSTLTVSNMSPEDSSIYLCSVDPGGGGYTFGSGTRLTVV.

This clonotype has at least ten counts. The chain is built from TRBV27 and TRBJ1-4, with a weak D call TRBD1 (5 bases). Germline V gives CDR1 MNHEY, CDR2 SMNVEV (reference sequence). Deletions cut 0 bases from V and 4 bases from J, with 12 bases between. This CDR3 region has 16 residues. Here the CDR3 DNA reads TGTGCCAGCAGTTTATCGAGGGGAGGCGGTAATGAAAAACTGTTTTTT. Translating gives CASSLSRGGGNEKLFF.

This clonotype has a count of ten or more. The chain carries TRBV10-3 and TRBJ1-5, with 7 bases lining up with TRBD1. The CDR3 is 16 amino acids. CDR1 ENHRY and CDR2 SYGVKD come from the germline V gene. Losses at the gene ends were 10 bases for V and 5 bases for J; bases not matched to a gene: 17. The CDR3, as DNA: TGTGCCACCCAAAGTACGAACAGGGGCGGCGATCAGCCCCAGCATTTT. It specifies CATQSTNRGGDQPQHF.

This clonotype showed up just a few times. CDR3 sequence reads: CATSSVTMGLKEKLFF. Written as DNA, the CDR3 is TGTGCCACCAGCAGCGTTACCATGGGGCTGAAAGAAAAACTGTTTTTT. The chain combines TRBV15 with TRBJ1-4, with D possibly TRBD1 on 5 matching bases. V was clipped by 3 bases and J by 8 bases, with 19 bases between them. This CDR3 contains 16 residues. The V gene's germline CDR1 is LNHNV and CDR2 YYDKDF (reference sequence). The full variable domain, in which reference TRBV15 and TRBJ1-4 provide the parts outside the CDR3, is DAMVIQNPRYQVTQFGKPVTLSCSQTLNHNVMYWYQQKSSQAPKLLFHYYDKDFNNEADTPDNFQSRRPNTSFCFLDIRSPGLGDTAMYLCATSSVTMGLKEKLFFGSGTQLSVL.

This clonotype was detected many times. The chain links TRBV6-5 to TRBJ2-2, with TRBD2 as a possible D gene (6 bases). The CDR3 length is 13 residues. The germline V gene has CDR1 MNHEY and CDR2 SVGAGI. Trimming left V 2 bases short and J 5 bases short, with 6 bases between. The CDR3, as DNA: TGTGCCAGCAGTTACGCGGGAACCGGGGAGCTGTTTTTT. Encoded protein: CASSYAGTGELFF.

This clonotype was found many times. The rearrangement joins TRBV2 to TRBJ2-2; 8 nucleotides match TRBD1. The V gene's germline CDR1 is SNHLY and CDR2 FYNNEI. The CDR3 spans 17 residues. The J segment lost 0 bases and the V segment lost 6 bases, leaving 9 bases of the junction unmatched. The CDR3 region is CASRPWTGRANTGELFF. The CDR3 coding sequence is TGTGCCAGCAGACCTTGGACAGGGCGTGCGAACACCGGGGAGCTGTTTTTT.

This clonotype was counted at least ten times. The V call is TRBV7-2, the J call TRBJ1-4, with D unclear. The V gene lost 1 base and the J gene lost 0 bases, with 9 bases spanning the gap. CDR3 length: 16 amino acids. Germline V gene data show CDR1 as SGHTA and CDR2 as FQGNSA. This chain's CDR3 is CASSLVAGTTNEKLFF. CDR3 DNA: TGTGCCAGCAGCTTAGTTGCGGGTACAACTAATGAAAAACTGTTTTTT.

J is TRBJ2-2 and V is TRBV19; D possibly corresponds to TRBD2 (5 bases). Between the trimmed V and J ends, which lost 3 bases and 6 bases, there was a span of 11 bases. Germline lookup yields CDR1 LNHDA and CDR2 SQIVND (reference sequence). The CDR3 is 14 amino acids. This chain's CDR3 is CASSILLGPGELFF. CDR3 in DNA: TGTGCCAGTAGTATTTTACTAGGGCCCGGGGAGCTGTTTTTT.

There are a few counts of this clonotype. The chain couples TRBV20-1 to TRBJ2-7; TRBD2 might be the D (5 bases). The CDR3 contains 13 residues. Germline V gene lookup returns CDR1 DFQATT and CDR2 SNEGSKA (reference sequence). Trimming removed 1 base from V and 5 bases from J, with 12 bases in between. CDR3 DNA: TGCAGTGCTAGAGGCAATCCCGGGAACGAGCAGTACTTC. Encoded protein: CSARGNPGNEQYF.

The CDR3 coding sequence is TGTGCCAGCAGTGATGGAGGGGACCCCTACGAGCAGTACTTC. Translation gives CASSDGGDPYEQYF. The chain recombines TRBV25-1 with TRBJ2-7, with D tentatively TRBD2 (6 bases). The CDR3 has 14 amino acids. Germline CDR1 MGHDK, CDR2 SYGVNS. With 3 bases removed from V and 2 bases from J, the gap between germline ends came to 11 bases.

The chain recombines TRBV28 with TRBJ2-5, with 9 nucleotides matching TRBD1. Germline CDR1 is MDHEN and CDR2 is SYDVKM. The CDR3 sequence is 15 residues long. The junction had 7 bases not matched to a gene; V was cut back by 4 bases and J by 4 bases. The CDR3 spells CASSSYRGLGETQYF. In nucleotides, the CDR3 is TGTGCCAGCAGTTCCTACAGGGGGCTAGGAGAGACCCAGTACTTC.

This chain uses TRBV2 with TRBJ1-5; D is uncertain. The germline CDR1 and CDR2 sequences are SNHLY and FYNNEI. The CDR3 extends over 14 amino acids. The chain's CDR3 is CASGGFFGNQPQHF. In nucleotides, the CDR3 is TGTGCTAGTGGTGGGTTTTTTGGCAATCAGCCCCAGCATTTT.

This chain uses TRBV12-3 or TRBV12-4 with TRBJ1-5; D remains unclear. The V gene lost 4 bases and the J gene lost 4 bases, with 11 bases spanning the gap. This CDR3 has 14 residues. CDR3 nucleotide sequence: TGTGCCAGCAGTTCTTTCGACACGAATCAGCCCCAGCATTTT. As protein: CASSSFDTNQPQHF.

Points on this clonotype: At one boundary the junction diverges from the germline segment, which might be a read error. CDR3 bases: TGTGCCGGCAGCTTAGTCATAGCGGCGAGCACAGATACGCAGTATTTT. Translated, it gives CAGSLVIAASTDTQYF. J is TRBJ2-3 and V is TRBV7-2, with D perhaps TRBD2 (6 bases). The CDR3 runs to 16 residues. Germline V gene data show CDR1 as SGHTA and CDR2 as FQGNSA.

This chain connects TRBV12-3 or TRBV12-4 to TRBJ1-6, with D perhaps matching TRBD1 (5 bases). The CDR3 has 14 amino acids. Trimming took 7 bases from V and 9 from J, leaving 16 bases between them. The chain's CDR3 is CASTPGGGGSPLHF. CDR3 DNA: TGTGCCAGCACCCCTGGGGGTGGAGGTTCACCCCTCCACTTT.